This TCR beta chain was sequenced in a study of T cell repertoires in cytomegalovirus infection. Study in general: Public TCR beta signature analysis indicated the presence of both CMV infection and matching HLA type.

TCRdb reanalysed the reads using MiXCR and keeps one entry per CDR3 protein. This table has hundreds of thousands of distinct CDR3 sequences, 20% to 25% appearing once. General observations from the study: There were HLA-C-restricted CMV-specific TCR beta clonotypes dominating the ex vivo response.

In regard to this clonotype: The target antigen is unknown.

This TCR derives from a human donor in good health (CMV status not recorded). Some clones in this sample may be carry-over from other donors' samples. Material for sequencing was CD8+ T cells from PBMCs.

The CDR3 here is CASSDPGQGFNEQFF. The CDR3 DNA reads TGTGCCAGCAGTGACCCGGGACAGGGGTTCAATGAGCAGTTCTTC. This rearrangement joins TRBV2 to TRBJ2-1; 10 positions match TRBD1. The germline CDR1 and CDR2 sequences are SNHLY and FYNNEI. The CDR3 extends over 15 amino acids. The trim removed 3 bases at V and 6 bases at J, leaving 5 bases unmatched.